This TCR beta chain was observed in a study of shared T cell receptors in the human thymus. Germline V CDR1 and CDR2: SNHLY, FYNNEI. CDR3 length: 16 amino acids. V was clipped by 7 bases and J by 6 bases; unmatched bases: 16. Using immunoSEQ multiplex PCR, the repertoire was profiled, and TCRdb retains in-frame clones only, with some absent. Here the sample spans 720,000 or so clones, approximately 85% being singletons. This clone was observed a single time. The same sample was also used in a study of human thymus T cells. That work adds: Resections that were taken during corrective heart surgery supplied the thymus tissue. Usage of V and J genes appeared biased in thymic and blood repertoires. What related research reported was that thymic repertoires overlapped highly among unrelated individuals.

The rearrangement joins TRBV2 to TRBJ2-7; 9 nucleotides align to TRBD1. This clonotype was obtained from a girl under three years old with a congenital heart defect. Sequencing was done on a sample of thymocytes. CDR3 in amino acids: CASKGASLRDRVEQYF. The CDR3 coding sequence is TGTGCCAGCAAAGGAGCGTCCCTCCGGGACAGGGTCGAGCAGTACTTC.